Sequencing of this T cell receptor (beta chain) was carried out in a study of CD8+ T cells in alopecia areata. This clone occurred a few times. Reverse transcription of extracted RNA yielded cDNA, which provided the sequencing template. Produced via immunoSEQ multiplex PCR; TCRdb's table is partial and in-frame only. The data hold over 150,000 clones, with around half observed a single time. Treatment given: oral pan-JAK inhibitor, 5-10 mg twice daily. PBMCs provided sorted CD4+ and CD8+ T cells. CDR3 length: 13 amino acids. Between the trimmed V and J ends, which lost 5 bases and 10 bases, there was a span of 12 bases. Germline assignment: CDR1 MDHEN and CDR2 SYDVKM.

The chain has TRBV28 and TRBJ1-6; D gene ambiguous. The sequence was collected from a human donor with alopecia areata. This sample comprised CD8+ T cells sorted from blood, obtained at week 24, from a patient treated with tofacitinib. The CDR3: CASSGESISPLHF. CDR3 sequence (DNA): TGTGCCAGCAGTGGGGAGAGCATCTCACCCCTCCACTTT.